The clone carrying this TCR beta chain was counted only a few times. Sequenced by immunoSEQ multiplex PCR; TCRdb stores in-frame clones only, minus some. This sample yields about 140,000 clones, of which 70% to 90% are seen a single time; 7.6% belongs to the top ten. This entry belongs to a study of cytotoxic CD8 clonotypes in ibrutinib-treated CLL. Sequencing was performed on PBMCs, taken after 36 months of ibrutinib treatment. This sequence was found in a human donor with chronic lymphocytic leukemia.

The DNA of the CDR3 is TGTGCCAGCAGCCAGGACAGCCGTTCCTCCTACGAGCAGTACTTC. Its translation: CASSQDSRSSYEQYF. J is TRBJ2-7 and V is TRBV7-9; TRBD1 might be the D (6 bases). From germline, CDR1 is SEHNR and CDR2 FQNEAQ (reference sequence). This CDR3 spans 15 amino acids. V was cut by 5 bases and J by 0 bases, with 14 bases left in between.